This T cell receptor (beta chain) stems from a study of T cell responses to AZD1222 COVID-19 vaccine. This clone was found a few times. Its antigen remains unknown. TCRdb's copy holds only in-frame clones and misses some; the assay was immunoSEQ multiplex PCR. Of just under 150,000 clones in the sample, around 90% were seen once. Whole-study results and caveats: At baseline, just six or seven AZD1222 recipients tested seropositive. Regions 160-218 and 743-854 held dominance among vaccine-associated CD4 TCRs, which spanned spike. Mostly white British, mostly female donors; authors suggested clonal diversity may be underestimated.

V lost 3 bases, J lost 4 bases, and 6 bases lay in between. The CDR3 runs to 12 residues. The V gene's germline CDR1 is KGHSH and CDR2 LQKENI. The V gene is TRBV18, the J gene TRBJ1-1, with D unresolved. This TCR was sampled from an adult who received the AZD1222 COVID-19 vaccine. The sequencing used peripheral blood, collected 28 days after the second AZD1222 dose. The CDR3 DNA reads TGTGCCAGCTCACCGACCCCCACTGAAGCTTTCTTT. Amino acids: CASSPTPTEAFF.